Listed here are 8 T cell receptor beta chains from one sample, sequenced in a study of CD8 T cells in Susac syndrome. Random hexamers primed reverse transcription of roughly 0.5 to 1 ug RNA. One entry per CDR3 protein results from TCRdb running MiXCR on the immunoSEQ multiplex PCR reads. The profile shows 140,000 to 150,000 distinct CDR3 sequences, around 95% of them singletons. The sample was CD4+ T cells from PBMCs. The receptors originated from a human donor with multiple sclerosis.

V is TRBV6-5 and J is TRBJ1-4; the D gene is possibly TRBD1 (5 bases). The CDR3 has 15 residues. Trimming pared 0 bases from V and 2 bases from J, leaving 7 bases between. CDR1 and CDR2 from the germline V gene are MNHEY and SVGAGI. CDR3 in amino acids: CASSYSAGTNEKLFF. In nucleotides, the CDR3 is TGTGCCAGCAGTTACTCGGCAGGGACTAATGAAAAACTGTTTTTT.

V is TRBV15 and J is TRBJ2-3; no definite D call. Germline loops: CDR1 LNHNV, CDR2 YYDKDF (reference sequence). Trimming cost V 4 bases and J 6 bases, with 17 bases left between them. The CDR3 is made up of 15 amino acids. The CDR3 loop is CATSTYPGRPDTQYF. Written as DNA, the CDR3 is TGTGCCACCAGCACCTACCCGGGCCGCCCTGATACGCAGTATTTT.

The CDR3 bases are TGCGCCAGCAGTCACTCCTTCGGGCAGGATACGCAGTATTTT. This sequence encodes CASSHSFGQDTQYF. The V gene is TRBV23-1, the J gene TRBJ2-3; D call uncertain. TRBV23-1 is placed among ORFs of uncertain function. CDR3 length: 14 amino acids. V lost 3 bases, J lost 6 bases, and 13 bases lay in between.

This chain connects TRBV3-1 to TRBJ2-1, with 10 nucleotides matching TRBD2. V lost 0 bases, J lost 0 bases, and 5 bases stayed unmatched. CDR1 LGHDT and CDR2 YNNKEL come from the germline V gene (reference sequence). This CDR3 spans 18 amino acids. This chain's CDR3 is CASSQEALAGSSYNEQFF. DNA of the CDR3: TGTGCCAGCAGCCAAGAAGCACTAGCGGGAAGCTCCTACAATGAGCAGTTCTTC.

The chain uses TRBV9 and TRBJ2-6; no clear D gene. V was pared by 4 bases and J by 0 bases, with 8 bases between. The germline CDR1 and CDR2 sequences are SGDLS and YYNGEE. The CDR3 is 15 amino acids. Written as DNA, the CDR3 is TGTGCCAGCAGCCAAGACCCCTCTGGGGCCAACGTCCTGACTTTC. It is translated as CASSQDPSGANVLTF.

The chain employs TRBV3-1 and TRBJ2-7; D perhaps matches TRBD2 (6 bases). This CDR3 spans 13 amino acids. Germline V gene sequence: CDR1 LGHDT, CDR2 YNNKEL (reference sequence). Trimming stripped 7 bases from V and 0 bases from J, with 10 bases between. The CDR3: CASTVGGSYEQYF. The CDR3 DNA reads as TGTGCCAGCACGGTCGGGGGCTCCTACGAGCAGTACTTC.

The V call is TRBV2, the J call TRBJ1-2; D not certain. V was trimmed by 5 bases and J by 0 bases, leaving 10 bases between them. Germline V gene lookup returns CDR1 SNHLY and CDR2 FYNNEI. This CDR3 has 14 residues. Written as DNA, the CDR3 is TGTGCCAGCAGTCCGGGCGGAACTAACTATGGCTACACCTTC. Its translation: CASSPGGTNYGYTF.

This clonotype was counted between two and nine times. The chain links TRBV19 to TRBJ2-7, with D unresolved. Between the trimmed V and J ends, which lost 4 bases and 3 bases, there was a span of 4 bases. This CDR3 is 11 amino acids long. CDR1 is LNHDA, CDR2 SQIVND, per germline (reference sequence). This CDR3 reads CASSTHYEQYF. The CDR3 DNA sequence: TGTGCCAGTAGTACTCACTACGAGCAGTACTTC.